This is a list of T cell receptor beta chains from one sample in a study of T-cell memory formation after mild COVID-19. TCRdb itself ran the 5' RACE reads through MiXCR, one entry per CDR3 protein. The sample yields tens of thousands of distinct CDR3 sequences, 7% to 8% seen once. The material sequenced was PBMCs or a T cell subset sorted from them (not recorded which). These receptors originate from a man younger than 35 who had mild COVID-19 (a few samples of this study predate the infection). Cell type and time point are not known. The CDR3 runs from the conserved cysteine through the conserved F or W. The size of a clone is reported for some rows only, either as once, few or many, or as a class for expanded clones.

clone_size v_call cdr3_aa
many TRBV7-2 CASSLRGPTNEKLFF
many TRBV6-5 CASSYMSLGTEAFF
- TRBV7-9 CASSMFTGANTGELFF
once TRBV4-1 CASSPVPTGNEQFF
many TRBV20-1 CSASPLGQGHYGYTF
many TRBV7-2 CASSLGRGVVDTQYF
many TRBV4-3 CASSPRPVQSGELFF
many TRBV7-6 CASSRGGEKLFF
many TRBV20-1 CSARSFSDSGIYGYTF
many TRBV6-6 CASSAFGGNQPQHF
- TRBV7-9 CASSPRGRGGTDPQYF
- TRBV15 CATSRDLGEAKNIQYF
many TRBV6-2/TRBV6-3 CASSSRTGSGYGYTF
many TRBV2 CASSGAGGYNEQFF
medium-sized TRBV4-3 CASSQVGGPADTQYF
few TRBV6-1 CASMRDNQYEAFF
few TRBV23-1 CASREDRRESYEQYF
many TRBV2 CASSLTENYEQYF
many TRBV4-3 CASSQERADTQYF
few TRBV27 CASSPARRDRNTEAFF
many TRBV19 CASTKGGHSNQPQHF
many TRBV19 CASGYSNQPQHF
many TRBV12-3/TRBV12-4 CASRRGTGGSYEQYF
few TRBV20-1 CSARAWGNRLGYTF
many TRBV6-5 CASSYWRGGNEQFF
few TRBV5-1 CASTYEGGSTEAFF